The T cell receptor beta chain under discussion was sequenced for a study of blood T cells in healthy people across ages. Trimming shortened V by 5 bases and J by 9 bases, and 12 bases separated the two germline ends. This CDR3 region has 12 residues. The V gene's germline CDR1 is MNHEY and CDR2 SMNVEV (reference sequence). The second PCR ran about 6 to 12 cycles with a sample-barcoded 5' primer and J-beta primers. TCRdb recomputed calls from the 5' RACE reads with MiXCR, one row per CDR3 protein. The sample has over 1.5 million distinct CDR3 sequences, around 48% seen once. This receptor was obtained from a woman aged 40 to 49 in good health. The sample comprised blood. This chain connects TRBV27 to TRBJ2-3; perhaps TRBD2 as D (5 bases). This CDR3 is CASSGASNTQYF. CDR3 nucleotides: TGTGCCAGCAGTGGAGCTAGCAACACGCAGTATTTT.